The rows below give T cell receptor beta chains drawn from one sample of a study of cytomegalovirus exposure and HLA in healthy donors. This table comes from immunoSEQ multiplex PCR, and its TCRdb copy is limited to in-frame clones, with some not included. The data contain under 150,000 clones, about 80% of them singletons. The specimen sequenced was PBMCs. The receptors shown here come from a girl aged 2 to 10 in good health and CMV-seronegative. CDR3s leave out the opening cysteine and the closing phenylalanine or tryptophan. Fields, in order: clone size, V gene, J gene, CDR3 protein. Part of the rows lack a size; the others show once, few, many or a class for expanded clones.

-	TRBV7-2	TRBJ2-3	ASSWTSGISTDTQY
-	TRBV2	TRBJ1-2	ASSEDTDSAGYT
-	TRBV7-2	TRBJ1-5	ASSATTGRNQPQH
-	TRBV5-8	TRBJ2-1	ASRPRAGSSYNEQF
-	TRBV5-4	TRBJ2-1	ASSFLSNEQF
-	TRBV12-5	TRBJ1-1	ASGPRDTNTEAF
-	TRBV4-1	TRBJ2-1	ASSQDGTGSYNEQF
few	TRBV5-4	TRBJ1-1	ASSLEDLAEAF
-	TRBV5-1	TRBJ2-7	ASSLVSGSSYEQY
-	TRBV7-9	TRBJ1-1	ASSWGQTEAF
-	TRBV6-1	TRBJ1-1	ASSPKDTSATEAF
-	TRBV5-6	TRBJ1-2	ASSPDRGRGYT
once	TRBV9	TRBJ2-7	ASSPWTAGYEQY
-	TRBV9	TRBJ1-2	ASSIGTGVGYT
-	TRBV7-8	TRBJ2-1	ASSLSGLAGNNEQF
-	TRBV2	TRBJ2-7	ARSSGGAPSYEQY
once	TRBV4-3	TRBJ2-2	ASSPRLAGGTNTGELF
-	TRBV28	TRBJ2-3	ASRRRTSGRTDTQY
-	TRBV21-1	TRBJ2-1	ASSNRTWRLGEGNEQF
-	TRBV12-5	TRBJ2-1	ASGPSAEYNEQF
-	TRBV19	TRBJ1-4	ASSIGFGTPNEKLF
few	TRBV10-3	TRBJ2-2	AISEGDFNTGELF
-	TRBV7-9	TRBJ2-7	ASSHSYEQY
-	TRBV5-1	TRBJ2-7	ASSLFSGSDEQY
-	TRBV5-6	TRBJ1-1	ASSLATGGAF
-	TRBV2	TRBJ2-5	ASSGWTGAKGETQY
-	TRBV7-2	TRBJ1-2	ASSLDLSSGRDGYT
-	TRBV6-1	TRBJ1-6	ASTLNGDRESPLH
once	TRBV6-5	TRBJ2-7	ASRGGTGGVYEQY
-	TRBV6-5	TRBJ1-1	ASSYQGPTEAF
-	TRBV29-1	TRBJ2-1	SVALGTGDSSYNEQF
-	TRBV7-6	TRBJ2-7	ASSLGGDSGSYEQY
-	TRBV7-2	TRBJ2-7	ASSLGGAGGRSSEQY
once	TRBV27	TRBJ1-2	ASSFRTGWGYT
-	TRBV19	TRBJ1-2	ASSNRGSSGYT
few	TRBV4-1	TRBJ2-7	ASSQVVQGGGSYEQY
-	TRBV10-1	TRBJ2-4	ASSESLAAKNIQY
-	TRBV30	TRBJ2-3	AASSLTRGTDTQY
once	TRBV18	TRBJ1-2	ASSSTANYGYT
-	TRBV27	TRBJ2-1	ASSQQQYSNNEQF
-	TRBV29-1	TRBJ2-1	SVGDNREQF
few	TRBV6-1	TRBJ1-1	ASSGRQNTEAF
-	TRBV5-1	TRBJ2-6	ASSLAVSGANVLT
-	TRBV27	TRBJ2-5	ASSANRGKTQY
-	TRBV7-6	TRBJ2-2	ASSKDLDGELF
-	TRBV2	TRBJ1-1	ASSGGPTEAF
-	TRBV27	TRBJ1-5	ASSLRGQNSNQPQH
-	TRBV5-1	TRBJ2-7	ASSPGNKPTGEQY
-	TRBV25-1	TRBJ1-3	ASSEWARQTGVNTIY
-	TRBV10-3	TRBJ2-6	AISPAGDSGANVLT
-	TRBV27	TRBJ2-4	ASSQSKGLAKDIQY
-	TRBV4-1	TRBJ2-7	ASSQFPGDPYEQY
-	TRBV30	TRBJ2-3	AWRGSRGPTDTQY
-	TRBV4-2	TRBJ1-2	ASSQDWAGPSLNYGYT
-	TRBV10-2	TRBJ2-1	ASSEYVGSSEQF
few	TRBV4-3	TRBJ1-1	ASKKGLGNTEAF
-	TRBV7-9	TRBJ1-2	ASSVIGRVHGYT
-	TRBV28	TRBJ1-5	ASSSPTSNQPQH